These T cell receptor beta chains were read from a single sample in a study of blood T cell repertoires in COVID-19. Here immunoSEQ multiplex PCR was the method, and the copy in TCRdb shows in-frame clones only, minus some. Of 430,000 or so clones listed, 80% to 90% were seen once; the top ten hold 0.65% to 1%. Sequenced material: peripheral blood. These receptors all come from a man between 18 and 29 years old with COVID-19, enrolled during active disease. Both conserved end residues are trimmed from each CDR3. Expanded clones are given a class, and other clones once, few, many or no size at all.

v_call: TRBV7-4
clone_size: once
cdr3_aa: ASSYFTWAQETQY

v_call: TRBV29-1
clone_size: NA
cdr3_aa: SVEGRLYNEQF

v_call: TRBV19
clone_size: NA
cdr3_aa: ASSLGDRRQYGYT

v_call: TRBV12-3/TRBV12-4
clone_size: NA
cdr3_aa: ASSFNHGYEQY

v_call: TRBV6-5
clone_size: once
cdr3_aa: ASSKDRVNTEAF

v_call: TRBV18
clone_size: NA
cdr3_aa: ASSPRQLDRQPQH

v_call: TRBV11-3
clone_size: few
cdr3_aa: ASSLDGRANTEAF

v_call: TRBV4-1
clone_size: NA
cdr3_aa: ASSQQSGRTGETQY

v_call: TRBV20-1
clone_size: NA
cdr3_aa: SASERGGPDTQY

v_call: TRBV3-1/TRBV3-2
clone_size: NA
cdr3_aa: AKKNRGGYEQY

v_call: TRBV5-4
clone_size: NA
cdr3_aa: ASSLLALAGGLAETQY

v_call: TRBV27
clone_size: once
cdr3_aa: ASSSLAGGQNEQF

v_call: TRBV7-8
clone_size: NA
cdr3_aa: ASSLEWTGTYGYT

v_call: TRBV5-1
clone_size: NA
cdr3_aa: ASSLVQGYEQY

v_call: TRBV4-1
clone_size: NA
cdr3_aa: ASSITGTRRTDTQY

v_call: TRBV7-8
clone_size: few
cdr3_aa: ASSLLAGGNEQF

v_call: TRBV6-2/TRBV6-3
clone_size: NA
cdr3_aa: ASSYSKVTGAYEQY

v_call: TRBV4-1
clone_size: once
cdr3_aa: ASSQWRGIEDTQY

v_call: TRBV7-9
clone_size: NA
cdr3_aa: ASSLAQEQF

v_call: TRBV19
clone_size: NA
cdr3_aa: ASSIGGTGQNYGYT

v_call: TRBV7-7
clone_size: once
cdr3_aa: ASSLGTLGTGELF

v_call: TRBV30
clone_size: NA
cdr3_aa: AWSSGTDPSEQY

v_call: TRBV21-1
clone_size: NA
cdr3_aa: ASSKWTRGRGKSSYNEQF

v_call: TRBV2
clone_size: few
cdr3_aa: ASSEQGRGNQPQH

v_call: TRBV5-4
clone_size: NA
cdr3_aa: ASRDRVRPGELF

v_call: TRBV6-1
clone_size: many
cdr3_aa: ASSEALDRGYYGYT

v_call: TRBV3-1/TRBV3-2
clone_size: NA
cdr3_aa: ASSQDRGGTQPQH

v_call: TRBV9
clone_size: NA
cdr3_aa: ASSAGTSGRLGELF

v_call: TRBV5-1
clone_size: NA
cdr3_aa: ASSLPGLAGSTDTQY

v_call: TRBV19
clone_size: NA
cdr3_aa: ASGRAGPMDEQF